This TCR beta chain was captured by sequencing in a study of response to subunit inactivated influenza vaccine. Whole-study results and caveats: It was suggested by the authors that few new T cells are recruited by each seasonal influenza vaccination.

Each CDR3 protein is one row after TCRdb ran MiXCR on the RT-PCR reads. The table includes over 800,000 distinct CDR3 sequences, around 20% detected once. V was clipped by 6 bases and J by 5 bases, with 13 bases between them. The CDR3 spans 13 residues. Notes on this clonotype: Its antigen remains unknown.

The chain joins TRBV12-3 or TRBV12-4 to TRBJ1-2; no firm D call. The input for sequencing was PBMCs from blood, taken around 5 days after vaccination. The sequence was obtained from a man aged 45-65 years who received an inactivated influenza vaccine. CDR3 residues: CASRGNSQYGYTF. The CDR3 nucleotides read TGTGCCAGCAGGGGGAATAGTCAGTATGGCTACACCTTC.